This T cell receptor beta chain was found in a study of cytomegalovirus exposure and HLA in healthy donors. Study conclusions and caveats: Generally TCR sequences proved uncommon, though certain public TCRs appeared in numerous donors. There were 150 or so TCR beta chains listed as cytomegalovirus-associated.

Use of 60 Vbeta and 13 Jbeta primers characterized the PCR. The assay was immunoSEQ multiplex PCR, and TCRdb's table has in-frame clones only and misses some. The repertoire consists of over 80,000 clones, with over 60% occurring once and the leading ten covering under 6%. The germline V gene has CDR1 SGHTA and CDR2 FQGTGA. The J segment lost 0 bases and the V segment lost 5 bases, leaving 9 bases of the junction unmatched. This CDR3 comprises 17 residues. Comment on this clone: Its cognate antigen is unknown.

The source of this sequence is a boy younger than 18 in good health and CMV-seropositive. The sample consisted of PBMCs. The chain links TRBV7-3 to TRBJ2-3, with 9 bases fitting TRBD2. The CDR3 sequence is CASSQRLAGSSTDTQYF. The DNA of the CDR3 is TGTGCCAGCAGCCAAAGGCTAGCGGGGTCAAGCACAGATACGCAGTATTTT.